This entry lists 2 T cell receptor beta chains sequenced from one sample in a study of cytomegalovirus exposure and HLA in healthy donors. Profiling relied on immunoSEQ multiplex PCR, and the TCRdb table lists in-frame clones only, not all of them. The table records roughly 260,000 clones, approximately 87% of them present only once. The specimen sequenced was PBMCs. The source of these receptors is a man between 18 and 29 years old in good health and CMV-seronegative.

The rearrangement joins TRBV27 to TRBJ1-2, with D possibly TRBD1 on 6 matching bases. The ends were cut back, 0 bases at V and 6 bases at J, with 17 bases in the middle. The CDR3 runs to 16 residues. Germline V gene sequence: CDR1 MNHEY, CDR2 SMNVEV (reference sequence). In nucleotides, the CDR3 is TGTGCCAGCAGTTTATCCGGGGGGCGGACCCCGGATGGCTACACCTTC. Translating gives CASSLSGGRTPDGYTF.

The V and J genes are TRBV7-9 and TRBJ2-3; no clear D. The V and J ends lost 1 base and 5 bases respectively, with 4 bases between them. The V gene's germline CDR1 is SEHNR and CDR2 FQNEAQ (reference sequence). The CDR3 is made up of 12 amino acids. CDR3 protein: CASSLDRDTQYF. The CDR3 DNA reads TGTGCCAGCAGCTTAGATAGAGATACGCAGTATTTT.